Listed below are T cell receptor beta chains from one sample, sequenced in a study of Ad26.COV2.S vaccination and SARS-CoV-2 variants. The table came from immunoSEQ multiplex PCR; TCRdb's copy has only in-frame clones and leaves some out. The repertoire holds hundreds of thousands of clones, with roughly 87% as singletons. The starting material was peripheral blood, obtained in a trial of Ad26.COV2.S vaccine versus placebo. These receptors came from a person between 18 and 65 years old who received the Ad26.COV2.S COVID-19 vaccine or a placebo. Both conserved end residues are part of each CDR3. A D gene is named only where the DNA matches it firmly. Where a row states a size, it is once, few, many or the class of an expanded clone; other rows omit it.

V	length	size	J	D	DNA	CDR3
TRBV5-4	15	-	TRBJ1-3	-	TGTGCCAGCAGCTTGCAGGCTAACTCTGGAAACACCATATATTTT	CASSLQANSGNTIYF
TRBV23-1	13	-	TRBJ1-2	-	TGCGCCAGCACCCCTGCCCTTGGGCCTGGCTACACCTTC	CASTPALGPGYTF
TRBV7-2	14	-	TRBJ2-7	-	TGTGCCAGCAGCTTAGAGCAGGGTGCCTACGAGCAGTACTTC	CASSLEQGAYEQYF
TRBV19	10	-	TRBJ1-3	-	TGTGCCAGTAGTGACGGACCCATATATTTT	CASSDGPIYF
TRBV4-2	16	-	TRBJ1-1	-	TGTGCCAGCAGCCCCCCGACGAATACAGGGCGGACTGAAGCTTTCTTT	CASSPPTNTGRTEAFF
TRBV2	13	-	TRBJ1-2	-	TGTGCCAGCAGCTACCTGACAGGTCGGGGCTACACCTTC	CASSYLTGRGYTF
TRBV9	15	-	TRBJ2-3	-	TGTGCCAGCAGCGTCCGGGAAGGGGCCACAGATACGCAGTATTTT	CASSVREGATDTQYF
TRBV30	11	-	TRBJ1-2	-	TGTGCCTGGAGTGTATACTATGGCTACACCTTC	CAWSVYYGYTF
TRBV7-2	14	once	TRBJ1-2	TRBD1	TGTGCCAGCAGCCAGGAGGGGGCAGGGCTGGGCTACACCTTC	CASSQEGAGLGYTF
TRBV4-2	16	-	TRBJ2-3	-	TGTGCCAGCAGCCCAATACCGCTAGTGTCAGCAGATACGCAGTATTTT	CASSPIPLVSADTQYF
TRBV6-4	13	-	TRBJ1-1	-	TGTGCCAGCAAGGGACGGATGAACACTGAAGCTTTCTTT	CASKGRMNTEAFF
TRBV16	15	-	TRBJ2-1	-	TGTGCCAGCAGCGACCCGCGTCACCTTAGGAATGAGCAGTTCTTC	CASSDPRHLRNEQFF
TRBV7-8	20	-	TRBJ2-1	TRBD2	TGTGCCAGCAGCTCACAAACTAGGTCTAGCGGGGGCGTGGGGGGGTATGAGCAGTTCTTC	CASSSQTRSSGGVGGYEQFF
TRBV6-5	13	-	TRBJ2-4	-	TGTGCCAGCAGTTACTCCCGACGGAACATTCAGTACTTC	CASSYSRRNIQYF
TRBV5-6	16	-	TRBJ1-2	TRBD1	TGTGCCAGCAGCTTGATACAGGGGAGCGGGAACTATGGCTACACCTTC	CASSLIQGSGNYGYTF
TRBV24-1	16	-	TRBJ2-3	-	TGTGCCACCAGTGACCCTCACAGGAAATTCACAGATACGCAGTATTTT	CATSDPHRKFTDTQYF
TRBV24-1	13	-	TRBJ1-1	-	TGTGCCACCAGTCGTCAGGCGAACACTGAAGCTTTCTTT	CATSRQANTEAFF
TRBV6-5	11	-	TRBJ1-2	-	TGTGCCAGCACGGCAGGCTATGGCTACACCTTC	CASTAGYGYTF
TRBV10-3	16	-	TRBJ1-1	-	TGTGCCATCAGTGACACACCGGGGGAGTTTGTGTCTGAAGCTTTCTTT	CAISDTPGEFVSEAFF
TRBV2	11	few	TRBJ1-1	-	TGTGCCAGCAGTTGGGACACTGAAGCTTTCTTT	CASSWDTEAFF
TRBV5-5	14	once	TRBJ1-2	-	TGTGCCAGCAGCTTCGTCTCCTCAGGCGGGGGCTACACCTTC	CASSFVSSGGGYTF
TRBV7-3	14	-	TRBJ2-5	-	TGTGCCAGCAGCTTAATAGGGTATGGGGAGACCCAGTACTTC	CASSLIGYGETQYF
TRBV28	16	-	TRBJ2-3	-	TGTGCCAGCAGTTCCCCGGGGGGCAGACATGGGGATACGCAGTATTTT	CASSSPGGRHGDTQYF
TRBV20-1	10	-	TRBJ1-3	-	TGCAGTGCTAAAGGAAACACCATATATTTT	CSAKGNTIYF
TRBV10-3	18	-	TRBJ1-2	TRBD1	TGTGCCATCGGGGATCTAAACTTCCAAAAAACAGGGGGCTATGGCTACACCTTC	CAIGDLNFQKTGGYGYTF
TRBV5-4	19	many	TRBJ1-4	TRBD1	TGTGCCAGCAGCTTGTACCGGGACAGGGGACATGGGGCTAATGAAAAACTGTTTTTT	CASSLYRDRGHGANEKLFF
TRBV7-3	12	-	TRBJ2-1	-	TGTGCCAGCAGCTTAATAGGCGATGAGCAGTTCTTC	CASSLIGDEQFF
TRBV7-2	14	-	TRBJ1-1	-	TGTGCCAGCAGCTTTTTCCAGGGGATCACTGAAGCTTTCTTT	CASSFFQGITEAFF
TRBV6-5	15	-	TRBJ1-5	-	TGTGCCAGCAGCTACCTTCGGGCCTTCAATCAGCCCCAGCATTTT	CASSYLRAFNQPQHF
TRBV7-9	15	-	TRBJ2-2	-	TGTGCCAGCAGCTTAGGGCTAGCCGGCACCGGGGAGCTGTTTTTT	CASSLGLAGTGELFF
TRBV11-2	16	few	TRBJ2-3	-	TGTGCCAGCAGCCGACTCGGGACAACTAGCACAGATACGCAGTATTTT	CASSRLGTTSTDTQYF
TRBV18	19	-	TRBJ2-2	TRBD2	TGTGCCAGCTCACCGACTAGCGGGAGGGCCCTCACTTACACCGGGGAGCTGTTTTTT	CASSPTSGRALTYTGELFF
TRBV28	14	-	TRBJ2-5	TRBD2	TGTGCCAGCAGTTTAGCGGGGGGGCTGGAGACCCAGTACTTC	CASSLAGGLETQYF
TRBV7-6	15	-	TRBJ2-7	TRBD2	TGTGCCAGCAGTGGACTAGCGGGTCTCTCCTACGAGCAGTACTTC	CASSGLAGLSYEQYF
TRBV27	16	-	TRBJ1-4	-	TGTGCCAGCAGTCGTCTCGGGACCCAGGATTATGAAAAACTGTTTTTT	CASSRLGTQDYEKLFF
TRBV28	13	once	TRBJ1-2	-	TGTGCCAGCAGTTTTAGTTCAGGGGATGGCTACACCTTC	CASSFSSGDGYTF
TRBV5-4	16	-	TRBJ2-1	TRBD2	TGTGCCAGCAGCTCCGATCGGAGCGGGGGTAACAATGAGCAGTTCTTC	CASSSDRSGGNNEQFF
TRBV5-1	17	-	TRBJ2-3	-	TGCGCCAGCAGCAGCCTAGGGCAGCGAGCTAGCACAGATACGCAGTATTTT	CASSSLGQRASTDTQYF
TRBV2	14	-	TRBJ1-1	-	TGTGCCAGCAGCGGGCTCTTAAGAACCACTGAAGCTTTCTTT	CASSGLLRTTEAFF
TRBV6-5	14	-	TRBJ1-1	-	TGTGCCAGCAGCCGTTTTGAGGCGAGCACTGAAGCTTTCTTT	CASSRFEASTEAFF
TRBV7-2	13	-	TRBJ1-5	TRBD1	TGTGCCAGCAGCTTGTACAGGGGCCAGCCCCAGCATTTT	CASSLYRGQPQHF
TRBV15	16	once	TRBJ1-4	-	TGTGCCACCAGCAGAGTACGCCCGACCCGGAATGAAAAACTGTTTTTT	CATSRVRPTRNEKLFF
TRBV19	13	-	TRBJ1-5	-	TGTGCCAGTAGTCGCGCTCGAGAACAGCCCCAGCATTTT	CASSRAREQPQHF
TRBV2	14	-	TRBJ2-3	-	TGTGCCAGCAGAGACGGGTCTAGCACAGATACGCAGTATTTT	CASRDGSSTDTQYF
TRBV19	15	-	TRBJ1-2	-	TGTGCCAGTAGTTTCAACGGACGGGGCTTTCCGTACTACACCTTC	CASSFNGRGFPYYTF
TRBV9	15	-	TRBJ1-2	-	TGTGCCAGCAGCGGTACTGGAGGGCCGTTCCGGGCTATGACCTTC	CASSGTGGPFRAMTF
TRBV18	15	-	TRBJ1-5	-	TGTGCCAGCTCACCGCCTGGGTATAGCAATCAGCCCCAGCATTTT	CASSPPGYSNQPQHF
TRBV7-2	14	-	TRBJ2-2	-	TGTGCCAGCAGCCCCACCTTGGCTGCCGGGGAGCTGTTTTTT	CASSPTLAAGELFF
TRBV27	13	-	TRBJ2-7	-	TGTGCCAGCAACCCCGGACAGTTCTACGAGCAGTACTTC	CASNPGQFYEQYF